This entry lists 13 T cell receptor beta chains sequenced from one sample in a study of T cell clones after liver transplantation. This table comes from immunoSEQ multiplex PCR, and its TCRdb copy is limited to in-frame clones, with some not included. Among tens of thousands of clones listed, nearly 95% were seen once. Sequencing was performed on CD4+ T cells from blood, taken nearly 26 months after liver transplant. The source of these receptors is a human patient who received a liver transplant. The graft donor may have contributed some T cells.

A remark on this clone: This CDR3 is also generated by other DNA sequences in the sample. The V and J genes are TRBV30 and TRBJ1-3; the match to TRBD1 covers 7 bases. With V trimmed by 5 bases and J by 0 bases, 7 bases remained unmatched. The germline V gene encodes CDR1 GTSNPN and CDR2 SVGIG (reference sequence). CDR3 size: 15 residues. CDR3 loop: CAWSRDSGSGNTIYF. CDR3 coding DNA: TGTGCCTGGTCCCGGGACAGCGGCTCTGGAAACACCATATATTTT. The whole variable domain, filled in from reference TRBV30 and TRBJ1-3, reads SQTIHQWPATLVQPVGSPLSLECTVEGTSNPNLYWYRQAAGRGLQLLFYSVGIGQISSEVPQNLSASRPQDRQFILSSKKLLLSDSGFYLCAWSRDSGSGNTIYFGEGSWLTVV.

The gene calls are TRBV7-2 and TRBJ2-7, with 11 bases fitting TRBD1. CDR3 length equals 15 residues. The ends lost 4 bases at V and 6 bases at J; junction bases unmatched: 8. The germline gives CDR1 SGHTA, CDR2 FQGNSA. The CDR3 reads CASSSWTGGRGEQYF. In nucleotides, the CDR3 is TGTGCCAGCAGCTCTTGGACAGGGGGCCGGGGCGAGCAGTACTTC.

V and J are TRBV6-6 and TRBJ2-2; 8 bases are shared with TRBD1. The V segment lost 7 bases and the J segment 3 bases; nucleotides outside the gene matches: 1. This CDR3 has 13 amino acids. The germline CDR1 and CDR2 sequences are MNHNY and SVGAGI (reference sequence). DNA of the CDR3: TGTGCCAGCAAGACAGGGGACACCGGGGAGCTGTTTTTT. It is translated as CASKTGDTGELFF.

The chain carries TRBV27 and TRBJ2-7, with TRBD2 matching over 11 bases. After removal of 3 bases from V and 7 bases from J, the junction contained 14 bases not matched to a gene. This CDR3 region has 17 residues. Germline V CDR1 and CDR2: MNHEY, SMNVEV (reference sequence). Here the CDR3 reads CASSLQTLAGVVGEQYF. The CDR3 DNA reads TGTGCCAGCAGTTTGCAGACACTAGCGGGAGTGGTTGGAGAGCAGTACTTC.

As DNA, the CDR3 is TGTGCCAGTCTAGCGGGAGTAGTGGGAGAGCAGTACTTC. This gives the protein CASLAGVVGEQYF. J is TRBJ2-7 and V is TRBV2; 10 nucleotides agree with TRBD2. V shed 9 bases, J shed 7 bases, and the junction held 9 bases outside the gene matches. The CDR3 contains 13 residues. Germline V gene data show CDR1 as SNHLY and CDR2 as FYNNEI.

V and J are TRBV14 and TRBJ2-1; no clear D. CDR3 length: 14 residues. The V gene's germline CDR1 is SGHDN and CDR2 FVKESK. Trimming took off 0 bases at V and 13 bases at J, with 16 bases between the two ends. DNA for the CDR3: TGTGCCAGCAGCCAAGATTTGGCGAGCAGACATCAGTTCTTC. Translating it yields CASSQDLASRHQFF. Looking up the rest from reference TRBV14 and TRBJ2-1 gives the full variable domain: EAGVTQFPSHSVIEKGQTVTLRCDPISGHDNLYWYRRVMGKEIKFLLHFVKESKQDESGMPNNRFLAERTGGTYSTLKVQPAELEDSGVYFCASSQDLASRHQFFGPGTRLTVL.

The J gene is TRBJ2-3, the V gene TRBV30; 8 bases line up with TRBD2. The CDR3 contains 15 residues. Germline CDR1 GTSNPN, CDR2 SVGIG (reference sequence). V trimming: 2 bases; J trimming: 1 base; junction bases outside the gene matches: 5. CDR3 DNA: TGTGCCTGGAGTCTCCTAGCGGGTCGCACAGATACGCAGTATTTT. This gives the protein CAWSLLAGRTDTQYF. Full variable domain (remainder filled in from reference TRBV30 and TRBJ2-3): SQTIHQWPATLVQPVGSPLSLECTVEGTSNPNLYWYRQAAGRGLQLLFYSVGIGQISSEVPQNLSASRPQDRQFILSSKKLLLSDSGFYLCAWSLLAGRTDTQYFGPGTRLTVL.

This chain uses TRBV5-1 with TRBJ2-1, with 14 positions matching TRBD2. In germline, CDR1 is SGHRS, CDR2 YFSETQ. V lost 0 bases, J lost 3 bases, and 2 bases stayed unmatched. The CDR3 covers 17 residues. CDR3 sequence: CASSLGLAGGLYNEQFF. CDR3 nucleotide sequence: TGCGCCAGCAGCTTGGGACTAGCGGGAGGGCTCTACAATGAGCAGTTCTTC.

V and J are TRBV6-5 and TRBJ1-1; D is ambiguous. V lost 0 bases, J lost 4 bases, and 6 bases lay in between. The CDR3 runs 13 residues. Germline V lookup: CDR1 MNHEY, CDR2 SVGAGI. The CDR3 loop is CASSYSMGTEAFF. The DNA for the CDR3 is TGTGCCAGCAGTTACTCAATGGGCACTGAAGCTTTCTTT.

CDR3 sequence reads: CASSLPGQGRDEQYF. The CDR3 bases are TGCGCCAGCAGCTTACCGGGACAGGGTAGGGACGAGCAGTACTTC. The chain carries TRBV5-1 and TRBJ2-7; TRBD1 agrees at 9 bases. The CDR3 totals 15 residues. The germline V gene has CDR1 SGHRS and CDR2 YFSETQ. V dropped 2 bases and J dropped 5; count of bases not matched to a gene: 8.

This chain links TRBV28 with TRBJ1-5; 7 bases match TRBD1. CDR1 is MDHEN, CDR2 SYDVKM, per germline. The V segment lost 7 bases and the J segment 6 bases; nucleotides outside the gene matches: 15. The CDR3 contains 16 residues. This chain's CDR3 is CASNFPRQGFGQPQHF. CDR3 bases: TGTGCCAGCAACTTCCCCAGACAGGGTTTTGGTCAGCCCCAGCATTTT. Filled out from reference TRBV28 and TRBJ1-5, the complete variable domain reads DVKVTQSSRYLVKRTGEKVFLECVQDMDHENMFWYRQDPGLGLRLIYFSYDVKMKEKGDIPEGYSVSREKKERFSLILESASTNQTSMYLCASNFPRQGFGQPQHFGDGTRLSIL.

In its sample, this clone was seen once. CDR3 protein: CATSRVTRQETQYF. CDR3 coding DNA: TGTGCCACCAGCAGAGTAACCCGCCAAGAGACCCAGTACTTC. The chain combines TRBV15 with TRBJ2-5, with D hard to call. V lost 1 base and J 1 base, leaving 7 bases between the germline ends. CDR1 is LNHNV, CDR2 YYDKDF, per germline (reference sequence). This CDR3 comprises 14 residues.

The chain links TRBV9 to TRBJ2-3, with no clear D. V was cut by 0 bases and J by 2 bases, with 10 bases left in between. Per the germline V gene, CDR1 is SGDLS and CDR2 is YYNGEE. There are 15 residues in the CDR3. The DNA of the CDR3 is TGTGCCAGCAGCGTAGGAGTGGGGTCCACAGATACGCAGTATTTT. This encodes CASSVGVGSTDTQYF. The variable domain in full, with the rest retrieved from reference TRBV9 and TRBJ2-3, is DSGVTQTPKHLITATGQRVTLRCSPRSGDLSVYWYQQSLDQGLQFLIQYYNGEERAKGNILERFSAQQFPDLHSELNLSSLELGDSALYFCASSVGVGSTDTQYFGPGTRLTVL.